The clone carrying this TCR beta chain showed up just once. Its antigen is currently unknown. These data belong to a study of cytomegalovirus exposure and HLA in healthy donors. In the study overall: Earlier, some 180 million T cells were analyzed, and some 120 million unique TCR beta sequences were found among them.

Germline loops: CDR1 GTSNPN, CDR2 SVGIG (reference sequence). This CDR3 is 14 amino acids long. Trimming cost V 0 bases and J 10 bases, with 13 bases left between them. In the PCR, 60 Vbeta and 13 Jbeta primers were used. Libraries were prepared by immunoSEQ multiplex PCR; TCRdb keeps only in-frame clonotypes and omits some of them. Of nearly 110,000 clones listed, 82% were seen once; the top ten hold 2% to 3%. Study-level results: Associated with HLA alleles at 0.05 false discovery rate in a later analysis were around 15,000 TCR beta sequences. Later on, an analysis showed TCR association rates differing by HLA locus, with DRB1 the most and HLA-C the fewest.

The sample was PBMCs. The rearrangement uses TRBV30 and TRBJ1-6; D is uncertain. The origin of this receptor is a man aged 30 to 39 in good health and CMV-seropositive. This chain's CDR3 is CAWSVQLSPSPLHF. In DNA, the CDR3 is TGTGCCTGGAGTGTACAGTTGAGTCCGTCACCCCTCCACTTT.